These T cell receptor beta chains were read from a single sample in a study of T cell changes during pregnancy in multiple sclerosis. The method was immunoSEQ multiplex PCR; TCRdb's version includes in-frame clones alone and lacks a portion of them. The sample lists some 100,000 clones; around 90% were seen once. The specimen was peripheral blood, collected in the second trimester of pregnancy. The receptor set was obtained from a female donor with multiple sclerosis, enrolled in a pregnancy study. Each CDR3 is given with its conserved first and last residue. Each record gives: V gene, clone size, CDR3 protein. Part of the rows lack a size; the others show once, few, many or a class for expanded clones.

>TRBV11-2|.
CASSQDRASYEQYF
>TRBV7-8|.
CASSLTSGEAFSYEQYF
>TRBV7-9|.
CASSLEGTGADEQYF
>TRBV6-1|.
CASSVDREQPQHF
>TRBV7-9|once
CASSLLAGGYNEQYF
>TRBV6-1|.
CASSEGTGGYEKLFF
>TRBV2|.
CASSMANTEAFF
>TRBV10-3|.
CANAGTGLEQFF
>TRBV28|.
CASSRRGTATEAFF
>TRBV5-1|.
CASSATSGGQYNEQFF
>TRBV10-3|.
CAISQNEKLFF
>TRBV7-9|.
CASSFGAWGNQPQHF
>TRBV13|.
CASLLDRAGSGANVLTF
>TRBV19|.
CASSTGQGAGGYTF
>TRBV6-6|.
CASSYSETGGSGYTF
>TRBV27|once
CASSLGLARGGANVLTF
>TRBV27|.
CASSFSYRASGRTDTQYF